The 32 T cell receptor beta chains presented below share a single source sample, sequenced in a study of T cell responses to AZD1222 COVID-19 vaccine. Sequenced by immunoSEQ multiplex PCR; TCRdb stores in-frame clones only, minus some. The data show some 150,000 clones, roughly 89% seen once. The sequencing here drew on peripheral blood, taken 28 days after the second AZD1222 dose. The receptors were gathered from an adult who received the AZD1222 COVID-19 vaccine.

The V and J genes are TRBV25-1 and TRBJ2-6; TRBD1 matches 8 bases. CDR1 and CDR2 from the germline V gene are MGHDK and SYGVNS. The CDR3 is 16 residues long. J was trimmed by 2 bases and V by 1 base; bases with no gene match: 1. In DNA form, the CDR3 reads TGTGCCAGCAGTGAATGGACAGGGCCTGGGGCCAACGTCCTGACTTTC. It encodes CASSEWTGPGANVLTF.

The rearrangement uses TRBV4-3 and TRBJ1-2, with 7 bases aligning to TRBD1. Germline CDR1 and CDR2: LGHNA and YSLEER. This CDR3 is built from 15 residues. V lost 2 bases and J lost 0; bases outside the gene matches: 3. The CDR3 coding sequence is TGCGCCAGCAGCCAAACAGGGGAGGCTAACTATGGCTACACCTTC. Amino acid sequence: CASSQTGEANYGYTF.

CDR3 amino acids: CASSLALQGINYGYTF. CDR3 nucleotide sequence: TGCGCCAGCAGCCTAGCGCTACAGGGGATTAACTATGGCTACACCTTC. This chain joins TRBV4-1 and TRBJ1-2; 7 positions match TRBD1. Germline trimming cut 4 bases from V and 1 base from J; bases unmatched to any gene: 9. CDR3 length: 16 amino acids. Per the germline V gene, CDR1 is MGHRA and CDR2 is YSYEKL.

The J gene is TRBJ2-5, the V gene TRBV4-1, with D unclear. The V end was cut by 0 bases, the J end by 5 bases, with 28 bases between. CDR3 length: 20 residues. Germline V CDR1 and CDR2: MGHRA, YSYEKL. CDR3 sequence reads: CASSQEPANLLKVAVETQYF. CDR3 sequence (DNA): TGCGCCAGCAGCCAAGAACCCGCTAATCTTCTCAAAGTAGCCGTCGAGACCCAGTACTTC.

J is TRBJ1-4 and V is TRBV5-1; no clear D gene. The CDR3 extends over 15 amino acids. Per the germline V gene, CDR1 is SGHRS and CDR2 is YFSETQ. V was pared by 2 bases and J by 6 bases, with 14 bases between. The CDR3 here is CASSFDTVGYEKLFF. The CDR3, as DNA: TGCGCCAGCAGCTTCGACACCGTAGGGTATGAAAAACTGTTTTTT.

This clone was seen a single time. Here the CDR3 reads CASSFTLVQGGEKLFF. CDR3 coding DNA: TGCGCCAGCAGCTTTACCCTTGTACAGGGAGGTGAAAAACTGTTTTTT. The chain has TRBV5-1 and TRBJ1-4; the D gene is possibly TRBD1 (6 bases). Trimming removed 2 bases at V and 7 bases at J, with 18 bases between. The CDR3 is made up of 16 amino acids. The germline gives CDR1 SGHRS, CDR2 YFSETQ.

This chain links TRBV30 with TRBJ1-3; D call uncertain. This CDR3 is 15 amino acids long. CDR1 and CDR2 (germline): GTSNPN, SVGIG (reference sequence). The V end was cut by 0 bases, the J end by 2 bases, with 11 bases between. CDR3: CAWSVLGSTGNTIYF. The CDR3 DNA sequence: TGTGCCTGGAGTGTACTGGGGAGCACTGGAAACACCATATATTTT.

V gene TRBV14 combines with J gene TRBJ1-1; 7 positions agree with TRBD1. J lost 7 bases, V lost 3 bases, and 17 bases had no gene match. The germline gives CDR1 SGHDN, CDR2 FVKESK. The CDR3 extends over 17 amino acids. The CDR3 protein is CASSHGLGTAAAFEAFF. The CDR3 coding sequence is TGTGCCAGCAGCCACGGATTGGGGACAGCGGCGGCGTTTGAAGCTTTCTTT.

The CDR3 loop is CASRNRGSSTDTQYF. The CDR3 bases are TGCGCCAGCAGAAACAGGGGCTCTAGCACAGATACGCAGTATTTT. The chain has TRBV5-1 and TRBJ2-3, with TRBD1 identical over 7 bases. The CDR3 has 15 amino acids. The trim removed 5 bases at V and 0 bases at J, leaving 6 bases unmatched. CDR1 and CDR2 (germline): SGHRS, YFSETQ.

The chain employs TRBV7-9 and TRBJ1-1; no clear D gene. V gave up 4 bases and J gave up 1 base, with 7 bases separating them. CDR3 length equals 13 residues. Germline V gene data show CDR1 as SEHNR and CDR2 as FQNEAQ (reference sequence). The chain's CDR3 is CASSYRENTEAFF. The CDR3 DNA reads TGTGCCAGCAGCTATCGAGAGAACACTGAAGCTTTCTTT.

The V gene is TRBV5-4, the J gene TRBJ1-1, with D maybe TRBD1 (5 bases). Germline CDR1 is SGHNT and CDR2 is YYREEE (reference sequence). The CDR3 is 13 residues long. Trimming took off 4 bases at V and 7 bases at J, with 14 bases between the two ends. CDR3 nucleotides: TGTGCCAGCAGCCTGATCACCGACAGTGAAGCTTTCTTT. Translating it yields CASSLITDSEAFF. The full variable domain, with the rest looked up from reference TRBV5-4 and TRBJ1-1, is ETGVTQSPTHLIKTRGQQVTLRCSSQSGHNTVSWYQQALGQGPQFIFQYYREEENGRGNFPPRFSGLQFPNYSSELNVNALELDDSALYLCASSLITDSEAFFGQGTRLTVV.

The chain recombines TRBV24-1 with TRBJ2-1; D remains unclear. Germline CDR1 is KGHDR and CDR2 is SFDVKD. The CDR3 is 15 residues long. Trimming left V 3 bases short and J 8 bases short, with 16 bases between. The CDR3 region has the DNA TGTGCCACCAGTGATATTACTCGGACGATCCATGAGCAGTTCTTC. Amino acids: CATSDITRTIHEQFF.

The V call is TRBV6-5, the J call TRBJ2-7; possibly TRBD2 for D (6 bases). Looked up from germline, CDR1 is MNHEY and CDR2 is SVGAGI. Between the trimmed V and J ends, which lost 9 bases and 2 bases, there was a span of 17 bases. The CDR3 totals 14 residues. CDR3 residues: CASLGLGGTYEQYF. The CDR3 bases are TGTGCCAGTCTGGGATTGGGAGGAACCTACGAGCAGTACTTC.

This chain links TRBV24-1 with TRBJ2-1; the match to TRBD2 covers 8 bases. This CDR3 is 17 amino acids long. With 1 base clipped from V and 3 bases from J, the junction kept 7 bases outside the gene matches. Germline CDR1 KGHDR, CDR2 SFDVKD. The CDR3 reads CATSDFTGGRFYNEQFF. The CDR3 DNA sequence: TGTGCCACCAGTGATTTCACGGGCGGGAGGTTCTACAATGAGCAGTTCTTC.

The chain's CDR3 is CASSGRRGGQVLYEQYF. The CDR3 DNA is TGTGCCAGCAGCGGGAGGAGGGGGGGACAGGTCCTCTACGAGCAGTACTTC. This chain connects TRBV7-9 to TRBJ2-7; D may be TRBD1 (8 bases). This CDR3 is built from 17 residues. V lost 5 bases to trimming and J lost 3 bases, with 23 bases between them. Germline loops: CDR1 SEHNR, CDR2 FQNEAQ (reference sequence).

V and J are TRBV6-4 and TRBJ2-3; 7 positions agree with TRBD2. J lost 0 bases, V lost 4 bases, and 4 bases had no gene match. This CDR3 spans 15 amino acids. The germline V gene encodes CDR1 MRHNA and CDR2 SNTAGT. The CDR3 reads CASSATSLSTDTQYF. The CDR3 nucleotides read TGTGCCAGCAGTGCGACTAGCCTAAGCACAGATACGCAGTATTTT.

This chain links TRBV7-9 with TRBJ1-1; TRBD1 might be the D (5 bases). CDR3 length: 13 amino acids. From germline, CDR1 is SEHNR and CDR2 FQNEAQ (reference sequence). Trimming took off 9 bases at V and 8 bases at J, with 19 bases between the two ends. This CDR3 is CASSPSLQGEAFF. The CDR3 DNA sequence: TGTGCCAGTAGCCCTAGTCTCCAGGGAGAAGCTTTCTTT.

V gene TRBV19 combines with J gene TRBJ2-7; possibly TRBD1 for D (5 bases). The CDR3 extends over 14 amino acids. V was clipped by 5 bases and J by 6 bases, with 17 bases between them. Germline CDR1 is LNHDA and CDR2 is SQIVND (reference sequence). Here the CDR3 reads CASSGQGSNGEQYF. The CDR3 bases are TGTGCCAGTAGTGGGCAGGGATCTAATGGCGAGCAGTACTTC.

V usage is TRBV4-1 and J usage is TRBJ1-2; D not resolved. Trimming shortened V by 0 bases and J by 5 bases, and 13 bases separated the two germline ends. Germline V gene lookup returns CDR1 MGHRA and CDR2 YSYEKL. This CDR3 is 15 amino acids long. CDR3 DNA sequence: TGCGCCAGCAGCCAAGATACGCGGTCGGGGTATGGCTACACCTTC. It codes for CASSQDTRSGYGYTF.

The chain combines TRBV9 with TRBJ2-5; possible D gene TRBD1, 6 bases. The V and J ends lost 4 bases and 4 bases respectively, with 17 bases between them. This CDR3 comprises 15 residues. In germline, CDR1 is SGDLS, CDR2 YYNGEE. The CDR3 region is CASSPGQSPGETQYF. The CDR3 region has the DNA TGTGCCAGCAGCCCCGGACAGTCCCCGGGAGAGACCCAGTACTTC.

V is TRBV29-1 and J is TRBJ2-2, with D maybe TRBD1 (6 bases). Per germline, CDR1 SQVTM and CDR2 ANQGSEA. This CDR3 has 15 residues. V was cut by 7 bases and J by 0 bases, with 15 bases left in between. CDR3 in DNA: TGCAGCGCCCGAAACAGGGAGACGAACACCGGGGAGCTGTTTTTT. Protein sequence: CSARNRETNTGELFF.

The chain links TRBV6-5 to TRBJ2-7; no firm D call. This CDR3 spans 13 amino acids. V was trimmed by 0 bases and J by 6 bases, leaving 9 bases between them. The germline CDR1 and CDR2 sequences are MNHEY and SVGAGI. Here the CDR3 reads CASSYSSSFEQYF. In DNA, the CDR3 is TGTGCCAGCAGTTACTCGTCAAGCTTCGAGCAGTACTTC.

The chain recombines TRBV6-2 or TRBV6-3 with TRBJ2-1, with no clear D. Germline CDR1 MNHEY, CDR2 SVGEGT. V dropped 2 bases and J dropped 8 bases, with 10 bases sitting between them. The CDR3 contains 13 residues. CDR3 region: CASSYEVRDEQFF. CDR3 DNA sequence: TGTGCCAGCAGTTACGAGGTGCGAGATGAGCAGTTCTTC.

The chain couples TRBV30 to TRBJ1-5; TRBD1 matches at 7 bases. CDR3 size: 15 residues. Germline V CDR1 and CDR2: GTSNPN, SVGIG (reference sequence). V lost 0 bases, J lost 3 bases, and 5 bases stayed unmatched. The CDR3 DNA follows: TGTGCCTGGAGTGTACAGGGGATATACAATCAGCCCCAGCATTTT. Translated: CAWSVQGIYNQPQHF.

This chain joins TRBV7-8 and TRBJ2-7, with D maybe TRBD1 (6 bases). The CDR3 consists of 15 residues. CDR1 SGHVS and CDR2 FQNEAQ come from the germline V gene. The ends were cut back, 4 bases at V and 0 bases at J, with 13 bases in the middle. Here the CDR3 DNA reads TGTGCCAGCAGCTCCTGGACAGCAAGCTCCTACGAGCAGTACTTC. Amino acid sequence: CASSSWTASSYEQYF.

The chain combines TRBV27 with TRBJ2-7, with D possibly matching TRBD1 (5 bases). Looked up from germline, CDR1 is MNHEY and CDR2 is SMNVEV (reference sequence). The CDR3 contains 15 residues. V dropped 2 bases and J dropped 0 bases, with 11 bases sitting between them. CDR3 nucleotide sequence: TGTGCCAGCAGTTTAGGGGCTAGGCCCTCCTACGAGCAGTACTTC. As protein: CASSLGARPSYEQYF.

The chain has TRBV9 and TRBJ2-2; unclear D gene. The CDR3 loop spans 14 amino acids. The germline V gene encodes CDR1 SGDLS and CDR2 YYNGEE. The V end was cut by 0 bases, the J end by 1 base, with 4 bases between. This CDR3 is CASSVDGNTGELFF. CDR3 bases: TGTGCCAGCAGCGTAGACGGGAACACCGGGGAGCTGTTTTTT.

The V and J genes are TRBV27 and TRBJ2-7, with 9 bases fitting TRBD2. Losses at the gene ends were 3 bases for V and 0 bases for J; bases not matched to a gene: 6. Germline-derived CDR1 and CDR2 are MNHEY and SMNVEV (reference sequence). This CDR3 region has 16 residues. The CDR3 reads CASSFGGRAPSYEQYF. The CDR3 region has the DNA TGTGCCAGCAGTTTCGGCGGGAGGGCCCCCTCCTACGAGCAGTACTTC.

This clone was seen once. V gene TRBV27 combines with J gene TRBJ2-7, with TRBD2 matching 7 bases. J lost 7 bases, V lost 7 bases, and 16 bases had no gene match. The CDR3 length is 15 residues. The germline CDR1 and CDR2 sequences are MNHEY and SMNVEV (reference sequence). The CDR3 protein is CASTPGSREMGEQYF. Here the CDR3 DNA reads TGTGCCAGCACCCCAGGGTCGCGGGAGATGGGGGAGCAGTACTTC.

The J gene is TRBJ2-7, the V gene TRBV27, with 7 bases fitting TRBD2. V lost 6 bases, J lost 3 bases, and 8 bases stayed unmatched. This CDR3 has 14 residues. CDR1 and CDR2 (germline): MNHEY, SMNVEV (reference sequence). The CDR3 here is CASRGLGEGYEQYF. CDR3 bases: TGTGCCAGCAGAGGTCTGGGGGAGGGCTACGAGCAGTACTTC.

The chain is built from TRBV7-2 and TRBJ2-7; 10 positions agree with TRBD2. The V gene end was trimmed by 2 bases and the J gene end by 6 bases; junction bases not matched to a gene: 7. The CDR3 spans 15 residues. CDR1 is SGHTA and CDR2 is FQGNSA in the germline V gene. In DNA form, the CDR3 reads TGTGCCAGCAGCTTATTTCTAGCGGGAGTGCGCGAGCAGTACTTC. Protein product: CASSLFLAGVREQYF.

The genes are TRBV9 and TRBJ1-1; TRBD1 matches at 9 bases. Germline trimming cut 7 bases from V and 4 bases from J; bases unmatched to any gene: 17. The CDR3 extends over 17 amino acids. The germline CDR1 and CDR2 sequences are SGDLS and YYNGEE. CDR3 coding DNA: TGTGCCAGCGATTACTCCACGCTCCAGACAGGGGGCACTGAAGCTTTCTTT. Its protein product is CASDYSTLQTGGTEAFF.